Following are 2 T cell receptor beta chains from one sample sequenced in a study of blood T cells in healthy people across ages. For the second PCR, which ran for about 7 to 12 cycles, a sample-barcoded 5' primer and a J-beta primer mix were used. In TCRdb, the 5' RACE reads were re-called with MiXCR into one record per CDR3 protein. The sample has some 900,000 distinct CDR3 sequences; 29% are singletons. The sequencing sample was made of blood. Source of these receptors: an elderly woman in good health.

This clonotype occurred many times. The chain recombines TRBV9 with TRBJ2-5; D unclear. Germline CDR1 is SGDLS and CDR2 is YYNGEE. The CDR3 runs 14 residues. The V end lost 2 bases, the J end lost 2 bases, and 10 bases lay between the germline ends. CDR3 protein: CASSVGSFQETQYF. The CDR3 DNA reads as TGTGCCAGCAGCGTGGGGTCGTTTCAAGAGACCCAGTACTTC.

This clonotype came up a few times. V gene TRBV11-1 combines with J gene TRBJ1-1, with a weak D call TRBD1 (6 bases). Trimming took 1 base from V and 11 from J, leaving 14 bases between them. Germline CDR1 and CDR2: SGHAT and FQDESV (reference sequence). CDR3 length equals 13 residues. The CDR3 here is CASSLEGPGAAFF. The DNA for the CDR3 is TGTGCCAGCAGCTTAGAGGGACCGGGGGCCGCTTTCTTT.